The present entry profiles one TCR beta chain with its context. Its antigen is undetermined. Trimming removed 6 bases from V and 9 bases from J; junction bases left unmatched: 11. The germline V gene encodes CDR1 MDHEN and CDR2 SYDVKM. The CDR3 consists of 14 residues. The naive CD8 fraction comprised CD45RO-negative cells positively selected for CCR7 and excluded terminally differentiated effector memory CD45RA+ cells. Each donor was a Caucasian adult residing in Nashville, Tennessee. Using 200 ng DNA, tens of thousands of T cell genomes, the sorted-subset replicate PCRs were run. The method was immunoSEQ multiplex PCR; TCRdb's version includes in-frame clones alone and lacks a portion of them. This sample yields roughly 770,000 clones, of which 96% are seen a single time; about 0.25% belongs to the top ten. These data come from a study of shared clonotypes between healthy human individuals. Study-level results: The study found about 5% of naive CD4 clonotypes shared across a few donors. Clonotype sharing among donors likely depends on sequencing depth.

This clonotype was sampled from a man younger than 40 in good health. The chain links TRBV28 to TRBJ2-1; 7 bases match TRBD2. The specimen was naive CD8+ T cells sorted from blood. CDR3 residues: CASSLGGPGIEQFF. The CDR3 DNA reads TGTGCCAGCAGCTTGGGAGGGCCGGGTATTGAGCAGTTCTTC. The whole variable domain, remainder taken from reference TRBV28 and TRBJ2-1, is DVKVTQSSRYLVKRTGEKVFLECVQDMDHENMFWYRQDPGLGLRLIYFSYDVKMKEKGDIPEGYSVSREKKERFSLILESASTNQTSMYLCASSLGGPGIEQFFGPGTRLTVL.